This record concerns one TCR beta chain sequence. These data belong to a study of blood T cell repertoires in COVID-19. For the study at large: COVID-19 samples collected from the United States, Italy and Spain covered acute and convalescent phases. The cDNA or gDNA used as material had been derived from T cells, B-cell-depleted T cells, or PBMCs.

In the original processing: Reference gene primer amplification in the assay estimated nucleated cell counts. Assay: immunoSEQ multiplex PCR; the TCRdb copy retains only in-frame clones and omits some. The V and J calls and clone size are taken from that table; D and trimming were inferred from the DNA. The data contain fewer than 120,000 clones, approximately 70% of them seen just once; the ten biggest clones take up approximately 8%. CDR3 length: 15 amino acids. Germline trimming cut 2 bases from V and 7 bases from J; bases unmatched to any gene: 6. The germline V gene encodes CDR1 SGHRS and CDR2 YFSETQ.

Sequencing was performed on peripheral blood. This receptor was taken from a woman aged 55-75 years with acute or convalescent COVID-19. The chain links TRBV5-1 to TRBJ2-1; TRBD2 matches at 10 bases. CDR3 DNA sequence: TGCGCCAGCAGCTTCATCGAGCGGGGGGGAAATGAGCAGTTCTTC. This encodes CASSFIERGGNEQFF.